This record covers a single T cell receptor (beta chain). Original methodology: Cell counts per sample came from amplifying reference gene primers. Clones were sequenced by immunoSEQ multiplex PCR, and TCRdb holds only the in-frame ones, with some missing. V, J and clone size are taken as reported in that table, and D and trimming were inferred from the DNA itself. The sample has about 140,000 clones, about 83% seen once. This sample was included in a study of blood T cell repertoires in COVID-19. The overall study: COVID-19 samples collected from the United States, Italy and Spain covered acute and convalescent phases. PBMCs, B-cell-depleted T cells, or T cells were the source of the cDNA or gDNA that made up the material.

The origin of this receptor is a man in his fifties with acute or convalescent COVID-19. Sequenced: peripheral blood.

CDR3 in amino acids: CASSEETGTEAFF. Written as DNA, the CDR3 is TGTGCCAGCAGTGAAGAGACAGGGACTGAAGCTTTCTTT. The rearrangement links TRBV6-1 to TRBJ1-1; TRBD1 matches at 7 bases. The trim removed 1 base at V and 5 bases at J, leaving 1 base unmatched. Germline lookup yields CDR1 MNHNS and CDR2 SASEGT. The CDR3 contains 13 residues.